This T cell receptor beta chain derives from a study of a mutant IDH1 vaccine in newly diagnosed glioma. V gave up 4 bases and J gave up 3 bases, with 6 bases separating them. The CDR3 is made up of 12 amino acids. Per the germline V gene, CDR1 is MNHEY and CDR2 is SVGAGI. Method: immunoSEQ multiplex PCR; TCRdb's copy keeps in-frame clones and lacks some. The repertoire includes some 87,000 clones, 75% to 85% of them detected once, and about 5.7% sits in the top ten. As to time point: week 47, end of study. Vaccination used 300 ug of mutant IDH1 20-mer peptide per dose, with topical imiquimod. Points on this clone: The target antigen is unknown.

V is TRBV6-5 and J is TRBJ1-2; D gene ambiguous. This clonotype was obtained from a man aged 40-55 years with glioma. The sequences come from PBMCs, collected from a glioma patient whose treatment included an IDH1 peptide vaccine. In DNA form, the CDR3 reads TGTGCCAGCAGTTCCGTCGACTATGGCTACACCTTC. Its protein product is CASSSVDYGYTF.